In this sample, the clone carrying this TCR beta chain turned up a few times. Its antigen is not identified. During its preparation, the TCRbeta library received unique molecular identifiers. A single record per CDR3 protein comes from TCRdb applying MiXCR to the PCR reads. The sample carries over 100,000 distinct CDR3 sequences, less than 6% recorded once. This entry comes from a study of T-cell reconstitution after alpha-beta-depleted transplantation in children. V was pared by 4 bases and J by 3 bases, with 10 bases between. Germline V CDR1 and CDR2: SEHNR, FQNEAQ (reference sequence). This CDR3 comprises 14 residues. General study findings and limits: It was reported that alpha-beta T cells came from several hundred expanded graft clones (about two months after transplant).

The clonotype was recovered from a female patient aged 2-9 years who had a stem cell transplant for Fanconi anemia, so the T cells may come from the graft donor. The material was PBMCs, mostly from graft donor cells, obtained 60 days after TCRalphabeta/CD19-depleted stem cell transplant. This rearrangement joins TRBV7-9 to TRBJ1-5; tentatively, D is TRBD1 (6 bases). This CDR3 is CASSSGDFNQPQHF. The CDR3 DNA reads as TGTGCCAGCAGCTCAGGGGATTTCAATCAGCCCCAGCATTTT. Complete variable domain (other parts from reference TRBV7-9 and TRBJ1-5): DTGVSQNPRHKITKRGQNVTFRCDPISEHNRLYWYRQTLGQGPEFLTYFQNEAQLEKSRLLSDRFSAERPKGSFSTLEIQRTEQGDSAMYLCASSSGDFNQPQHFGDGTRLSIL.